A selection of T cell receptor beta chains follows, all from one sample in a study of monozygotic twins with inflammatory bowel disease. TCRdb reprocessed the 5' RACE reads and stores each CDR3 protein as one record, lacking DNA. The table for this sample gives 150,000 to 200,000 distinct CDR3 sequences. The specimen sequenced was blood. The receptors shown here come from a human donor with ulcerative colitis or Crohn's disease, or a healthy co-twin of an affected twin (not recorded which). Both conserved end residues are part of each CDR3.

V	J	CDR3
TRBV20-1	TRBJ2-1	CSASLAGGNRNEQFF
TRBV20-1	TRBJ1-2	CSALRGTQGYTF
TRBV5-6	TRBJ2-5	CASSLGLAGVETQYF
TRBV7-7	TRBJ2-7	CASSFDSAGTGSYEQYF
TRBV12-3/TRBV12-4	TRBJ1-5	CASSLTENQPQHF
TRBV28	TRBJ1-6	CASRLRDSYNSPLHF
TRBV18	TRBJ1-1	CASSPWDLKNTEAFF
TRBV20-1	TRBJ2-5	CSATLESLQETQYF
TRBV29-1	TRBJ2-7	CSADRGSEQYF
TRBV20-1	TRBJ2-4	CSARPQGARAKNIQYF
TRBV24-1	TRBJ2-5	CATSDTPGGEETQYF
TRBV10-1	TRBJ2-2	CASSPRDGYTGELFF
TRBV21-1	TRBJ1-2	CASIGQGIDGYTF
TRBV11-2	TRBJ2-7	CASSVAGPGPSYEQYF
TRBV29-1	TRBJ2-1	CSARGRVGDEQFF
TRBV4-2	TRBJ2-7	CASSQGGASYEQYF
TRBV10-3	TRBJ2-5	CAISGSTSQETQYF
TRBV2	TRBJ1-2	CASSGSASGYGYTF
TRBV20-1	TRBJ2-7	CSASLTSGSYEQYF
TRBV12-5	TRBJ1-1	CASGLQGAGTEAFF
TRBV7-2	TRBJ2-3	CASSLAPSTDTQYF
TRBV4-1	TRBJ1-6	CASSQTGRGNSPLHF
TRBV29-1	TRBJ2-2	CSVEGGEATGELFF
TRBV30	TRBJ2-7	CAWSVRPGTSGKHEQYF
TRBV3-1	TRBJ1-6	CASSPGGESPLHF
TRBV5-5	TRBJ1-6	CASSSTGGGNSPLHF